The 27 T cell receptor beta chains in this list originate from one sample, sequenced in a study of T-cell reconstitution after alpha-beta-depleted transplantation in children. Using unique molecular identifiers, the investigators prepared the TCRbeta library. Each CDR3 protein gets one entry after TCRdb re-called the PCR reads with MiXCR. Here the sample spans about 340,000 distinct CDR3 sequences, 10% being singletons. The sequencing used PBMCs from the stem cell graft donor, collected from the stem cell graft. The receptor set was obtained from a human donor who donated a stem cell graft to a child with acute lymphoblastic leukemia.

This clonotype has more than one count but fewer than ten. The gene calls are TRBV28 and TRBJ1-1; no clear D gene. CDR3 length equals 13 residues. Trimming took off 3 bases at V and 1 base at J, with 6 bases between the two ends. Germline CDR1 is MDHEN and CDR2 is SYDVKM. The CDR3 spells CASSLPENTEAFF. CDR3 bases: TGTGCCAGCAGTTTGCCCGAGAACACTGAAGCTTTCTTT.

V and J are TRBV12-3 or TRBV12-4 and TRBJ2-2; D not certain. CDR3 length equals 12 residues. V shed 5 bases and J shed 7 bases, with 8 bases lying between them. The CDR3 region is CASSPRRGELFF. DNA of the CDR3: TGTGCCAGCAGTCCCCGTCGCGGGGAGCTGTTTTTT.

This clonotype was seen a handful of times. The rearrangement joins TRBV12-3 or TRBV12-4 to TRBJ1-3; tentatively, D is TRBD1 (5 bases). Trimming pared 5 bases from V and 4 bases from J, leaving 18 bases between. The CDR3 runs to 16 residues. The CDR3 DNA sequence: TGTGCCAGCAGTCGGAATGCAGGGCTGGGCGGAAACACCATATATTTT. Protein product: CASSRNAGLGGNTIYF.

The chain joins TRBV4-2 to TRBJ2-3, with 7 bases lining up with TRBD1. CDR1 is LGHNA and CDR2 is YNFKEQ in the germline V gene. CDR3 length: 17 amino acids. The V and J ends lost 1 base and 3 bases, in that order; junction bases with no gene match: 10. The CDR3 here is CASSQVQRTGRTDTQYF. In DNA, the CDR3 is TGTGCCAGCAGCCAAGTCCAACGGACAGGTCGAACAGATACGCAGTATTTT.

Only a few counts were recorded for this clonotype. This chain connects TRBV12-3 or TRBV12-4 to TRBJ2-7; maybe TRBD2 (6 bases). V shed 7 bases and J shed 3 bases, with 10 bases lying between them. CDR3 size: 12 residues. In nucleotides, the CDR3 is TGTGCCAGCACCGGGGGTTACTACGAGCAGTACTTC. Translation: CASTGGYYEQYF.

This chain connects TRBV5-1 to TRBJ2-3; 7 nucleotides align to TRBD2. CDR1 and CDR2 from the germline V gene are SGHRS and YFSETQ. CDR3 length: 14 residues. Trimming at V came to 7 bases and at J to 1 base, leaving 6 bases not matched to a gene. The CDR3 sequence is CASGTSDRTDTQYF. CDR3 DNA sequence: TGCGCCAGCGGAACTAGCGACCGCACAGATACGCAGTATTTT.

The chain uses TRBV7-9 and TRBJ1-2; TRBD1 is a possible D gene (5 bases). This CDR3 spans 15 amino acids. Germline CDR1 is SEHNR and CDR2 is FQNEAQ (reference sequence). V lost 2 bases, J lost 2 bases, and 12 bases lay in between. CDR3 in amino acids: CASSLTTGSNYGYTF. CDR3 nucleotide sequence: TGTGCCAGCAGCTTAACAACAGGTTCAAACTATGGCTACACCTTC.

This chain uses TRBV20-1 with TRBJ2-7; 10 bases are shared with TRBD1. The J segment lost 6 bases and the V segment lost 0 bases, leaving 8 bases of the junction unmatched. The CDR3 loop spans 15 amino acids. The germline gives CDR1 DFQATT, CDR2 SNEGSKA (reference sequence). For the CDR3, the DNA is TGCAGTGCTAGAGAGATCGGACAGGGGGTCTTCGAGCAGTACTTC. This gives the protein CSAREIGQGVFEQYF.

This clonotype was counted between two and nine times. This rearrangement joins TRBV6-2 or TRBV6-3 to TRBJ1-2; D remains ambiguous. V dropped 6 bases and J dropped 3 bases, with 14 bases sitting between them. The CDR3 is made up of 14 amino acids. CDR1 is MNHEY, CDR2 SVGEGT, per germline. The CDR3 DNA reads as TGTGCCAGCAGACCTACCGACGGTTACTATGGCTACACCTTC. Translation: CASRPTDGYYGYTF.

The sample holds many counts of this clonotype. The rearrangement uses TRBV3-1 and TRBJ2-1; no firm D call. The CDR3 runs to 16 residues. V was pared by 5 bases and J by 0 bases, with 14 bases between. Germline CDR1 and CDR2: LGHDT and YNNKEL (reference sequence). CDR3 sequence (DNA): TGTGCCAGCAGCATCCCCGGGTTGAGCTCCTACAATGAGCAGTTCTTC. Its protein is CASSIPGLSSYNEQFF.

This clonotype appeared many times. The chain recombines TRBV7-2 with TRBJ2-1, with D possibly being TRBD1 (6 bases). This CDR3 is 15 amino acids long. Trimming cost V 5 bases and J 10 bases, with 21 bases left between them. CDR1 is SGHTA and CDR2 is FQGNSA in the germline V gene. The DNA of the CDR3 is TGTGCCAGCAGCCCAGGGGTTCCCTTACATTGGGAGCAGTTCTTC. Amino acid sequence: CASSPGVPLHWEQFF.

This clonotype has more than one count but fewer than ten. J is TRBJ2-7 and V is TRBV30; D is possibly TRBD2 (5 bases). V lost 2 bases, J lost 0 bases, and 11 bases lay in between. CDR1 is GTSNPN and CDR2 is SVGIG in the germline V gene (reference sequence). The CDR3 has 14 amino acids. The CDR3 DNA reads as TGTGCCTGGAGTATCGGTGGGAGCTCCTACGAGCAGTACTTC. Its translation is CAWSIGGSSYEQYF.

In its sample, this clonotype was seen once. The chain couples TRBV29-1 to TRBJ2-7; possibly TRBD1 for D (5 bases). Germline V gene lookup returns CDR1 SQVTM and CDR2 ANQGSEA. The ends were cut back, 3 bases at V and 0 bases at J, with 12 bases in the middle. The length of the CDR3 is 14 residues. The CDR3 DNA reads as TGCAGCGTTGATACGGTGACAGCCTCCTACGAGCAGTACTTC. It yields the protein CSVDTVTASYEQYF.

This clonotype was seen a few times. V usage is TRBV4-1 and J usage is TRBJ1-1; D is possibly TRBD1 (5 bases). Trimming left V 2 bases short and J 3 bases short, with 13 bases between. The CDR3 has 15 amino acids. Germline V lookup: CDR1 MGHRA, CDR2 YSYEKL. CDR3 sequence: CASSQFNGGDTEAFF. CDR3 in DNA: TGCGCCAGCAGCCAATTTAATGGGGGGGACACTGAAGCTTTCTTT.

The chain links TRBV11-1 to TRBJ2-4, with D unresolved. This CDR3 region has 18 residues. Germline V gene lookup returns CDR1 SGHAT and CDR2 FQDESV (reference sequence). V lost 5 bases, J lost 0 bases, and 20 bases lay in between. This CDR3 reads CASSVGIKTLLAKNIQYF. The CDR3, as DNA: TGTGCCAGCAGCGTAGGGATTAAGACATTACTAGCCAAAAACATTCAGTACTTC.

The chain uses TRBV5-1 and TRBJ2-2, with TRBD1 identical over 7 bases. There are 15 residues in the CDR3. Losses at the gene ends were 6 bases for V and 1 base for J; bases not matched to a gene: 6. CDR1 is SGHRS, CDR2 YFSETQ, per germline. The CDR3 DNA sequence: TGCGCCAGCAAATACGACAGGGTGAACACCGGGGAGCTGTTTTTT. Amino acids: CASKYDRVNTGELFF.

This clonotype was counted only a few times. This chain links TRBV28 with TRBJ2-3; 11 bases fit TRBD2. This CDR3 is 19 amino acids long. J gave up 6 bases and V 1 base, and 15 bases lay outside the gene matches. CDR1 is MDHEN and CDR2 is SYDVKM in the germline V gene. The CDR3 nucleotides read TGTGCCAGCAGTTTATTTCTTCGGGATAGCGGGAGGGAAGCTGATACGCAGTATTTT. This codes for CASSLFLRDSGREADTQYF.

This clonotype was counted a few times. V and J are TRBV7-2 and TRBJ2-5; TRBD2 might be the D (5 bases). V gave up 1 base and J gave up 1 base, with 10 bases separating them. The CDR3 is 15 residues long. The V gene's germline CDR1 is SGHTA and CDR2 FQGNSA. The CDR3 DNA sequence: TGTGCCAGCAGCTTAGGAGGACTCGGCCAAGAGACCCAGTACTTC. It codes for CASSLGGLGQETQYF. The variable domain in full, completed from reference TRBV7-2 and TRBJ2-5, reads GAGVSQSPSNKVTEKGKDVELRCDPISGHTALYWYRQSLGQGLEFLIYFQGNSAPDKSGLPSDRFSAERTGGSVSTLTIQRTQQEDSAVYLCASSLGGLGQETQYFGPGTRLLVL.

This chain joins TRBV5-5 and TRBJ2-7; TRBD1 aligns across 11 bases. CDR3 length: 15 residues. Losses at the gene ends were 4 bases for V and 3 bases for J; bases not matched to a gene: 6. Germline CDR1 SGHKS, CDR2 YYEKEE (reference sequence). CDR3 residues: CASSVRTGGRYEQYF. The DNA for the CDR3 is TGTGCCAGCAGCGTTCGGACAGGGGGCCGCTACGAGCAGTACTTC.

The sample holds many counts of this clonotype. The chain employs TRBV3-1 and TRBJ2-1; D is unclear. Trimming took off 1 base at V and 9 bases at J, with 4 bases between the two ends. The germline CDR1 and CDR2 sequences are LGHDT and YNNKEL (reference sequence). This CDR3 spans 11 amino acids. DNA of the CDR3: TGTGCCAGCAGCCAAGCGGGTGAGCAGTTCTTC. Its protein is CASSQAGEQFF.

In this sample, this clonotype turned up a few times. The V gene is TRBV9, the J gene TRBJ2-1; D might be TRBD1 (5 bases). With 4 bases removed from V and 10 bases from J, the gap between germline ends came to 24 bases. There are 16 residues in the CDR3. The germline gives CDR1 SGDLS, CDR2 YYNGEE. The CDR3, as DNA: TGTGCCAGCAGCCAGGTGGGTAGGGGAATGAGTGGCGAGCAGTTCTTC. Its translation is CASSQVGRGMSGEQFF.

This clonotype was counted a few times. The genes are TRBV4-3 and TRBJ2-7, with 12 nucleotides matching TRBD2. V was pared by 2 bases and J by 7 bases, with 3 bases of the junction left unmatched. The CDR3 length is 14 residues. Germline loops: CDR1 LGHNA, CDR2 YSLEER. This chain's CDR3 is CASSQRLAGEEQYF. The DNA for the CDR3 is TGCGCCAGCAGCCAACGACTAGCGGGAGAGGAGCAGTACTTC.

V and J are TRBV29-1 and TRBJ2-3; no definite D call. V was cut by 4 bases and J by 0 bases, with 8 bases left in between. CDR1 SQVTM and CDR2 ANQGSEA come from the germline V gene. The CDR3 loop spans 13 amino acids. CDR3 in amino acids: CSVGGFSTDTQYF. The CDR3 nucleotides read TGCAGCGTTGGGGGTTTTAGCACAGATACGCAGTATTTT.

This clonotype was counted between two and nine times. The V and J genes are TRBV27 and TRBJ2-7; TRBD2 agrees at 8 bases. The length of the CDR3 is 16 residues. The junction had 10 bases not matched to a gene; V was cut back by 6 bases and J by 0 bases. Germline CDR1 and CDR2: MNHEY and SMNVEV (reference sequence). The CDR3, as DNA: TGTGCCAGCAGCCGGGCTAGCGGGTCCTTCTCCTACGAGCAGTACTTC. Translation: CASSRASGSFSYEQYF.

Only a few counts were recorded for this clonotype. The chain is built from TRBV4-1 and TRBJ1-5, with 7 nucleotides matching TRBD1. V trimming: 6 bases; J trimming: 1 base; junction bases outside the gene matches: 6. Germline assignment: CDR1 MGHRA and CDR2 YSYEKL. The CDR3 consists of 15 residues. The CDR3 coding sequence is TGCGCCAGCAGACCCGACAGGGTGAGCAATCAGCCCCAGCATTTT. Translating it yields CASRPDRVSNQPQHF.

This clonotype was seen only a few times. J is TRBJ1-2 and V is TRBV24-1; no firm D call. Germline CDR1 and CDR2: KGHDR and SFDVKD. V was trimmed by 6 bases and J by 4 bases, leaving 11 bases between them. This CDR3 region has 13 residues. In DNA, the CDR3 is TGTGCCACCAGTTTGGCTCAAGGCTATGGCTACACCTTC. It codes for CATSLAQGYGYTF.

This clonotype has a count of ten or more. CDR3 residues: CATSRDGVAGAAEQFF. CDR3 bases: TGTGCCACCAGCAGAGATGGGGTAGCGGGAGCAGCTGAGCAGTTCTTC. V is TRBV15 and J is TRBJ2-1; 9 bases align to TRBD2. This CDR3 contains 16 residues. The ends lost 0 bases at V and 9 bases at J; junction bases unmatched: 9. Germline loops: CDR1 LNHNV, CDR2 YYDKDF (reference sequence).